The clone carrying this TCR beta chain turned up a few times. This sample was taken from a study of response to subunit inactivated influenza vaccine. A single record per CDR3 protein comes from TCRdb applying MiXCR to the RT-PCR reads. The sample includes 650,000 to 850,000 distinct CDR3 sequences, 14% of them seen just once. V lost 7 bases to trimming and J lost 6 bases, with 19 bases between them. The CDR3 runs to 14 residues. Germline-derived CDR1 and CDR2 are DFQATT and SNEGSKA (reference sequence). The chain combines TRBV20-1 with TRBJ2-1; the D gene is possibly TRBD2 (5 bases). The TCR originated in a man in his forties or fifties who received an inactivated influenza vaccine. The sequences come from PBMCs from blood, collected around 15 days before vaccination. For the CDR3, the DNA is TGCAGTGAAAGAGGGCTCATTGCCAGCAATGAGCAGTTCTTC. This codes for CSERGLIASNEQFF.